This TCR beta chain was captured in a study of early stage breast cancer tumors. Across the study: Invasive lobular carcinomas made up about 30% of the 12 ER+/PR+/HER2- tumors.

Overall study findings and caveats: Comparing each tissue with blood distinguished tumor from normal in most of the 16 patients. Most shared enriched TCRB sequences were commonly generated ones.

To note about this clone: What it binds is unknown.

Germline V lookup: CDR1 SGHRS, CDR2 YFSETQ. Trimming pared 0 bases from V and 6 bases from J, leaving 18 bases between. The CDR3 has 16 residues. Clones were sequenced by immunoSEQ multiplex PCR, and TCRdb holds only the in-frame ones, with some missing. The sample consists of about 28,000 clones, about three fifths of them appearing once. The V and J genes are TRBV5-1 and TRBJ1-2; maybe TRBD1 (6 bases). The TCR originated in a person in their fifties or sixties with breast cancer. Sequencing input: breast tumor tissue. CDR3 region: CASSLDWVFGGDGYTF. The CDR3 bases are TGCGCCAGCAGCTTGGATTGGGTGTTCGGGGGCGATGGCTACACCTTC.